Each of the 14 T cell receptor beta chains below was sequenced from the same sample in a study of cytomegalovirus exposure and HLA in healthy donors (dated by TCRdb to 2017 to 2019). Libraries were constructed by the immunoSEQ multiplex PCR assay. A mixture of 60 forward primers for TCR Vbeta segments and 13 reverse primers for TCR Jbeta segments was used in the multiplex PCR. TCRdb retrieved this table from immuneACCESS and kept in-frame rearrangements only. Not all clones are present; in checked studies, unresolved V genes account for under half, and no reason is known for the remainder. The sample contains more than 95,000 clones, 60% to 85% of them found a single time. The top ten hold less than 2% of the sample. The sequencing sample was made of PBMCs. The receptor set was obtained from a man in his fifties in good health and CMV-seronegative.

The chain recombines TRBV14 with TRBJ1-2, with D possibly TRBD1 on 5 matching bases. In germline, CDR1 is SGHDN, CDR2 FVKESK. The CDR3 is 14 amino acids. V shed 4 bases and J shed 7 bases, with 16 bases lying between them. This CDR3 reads CASSPLGGAGGYTF. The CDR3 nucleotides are TGTGCCAGCAGCCCCCTCGGGGGAGCGGGTGGCTACACCTTC.

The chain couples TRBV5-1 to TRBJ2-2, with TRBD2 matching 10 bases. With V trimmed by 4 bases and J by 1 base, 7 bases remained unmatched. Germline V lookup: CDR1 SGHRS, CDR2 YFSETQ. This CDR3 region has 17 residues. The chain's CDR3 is CASSGTSGVVNTGELFF. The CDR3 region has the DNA TGCGCCAGCAGCGGCACTAGCGGGGTGGTGAACACCGGGGAGCTGTTTTTT.

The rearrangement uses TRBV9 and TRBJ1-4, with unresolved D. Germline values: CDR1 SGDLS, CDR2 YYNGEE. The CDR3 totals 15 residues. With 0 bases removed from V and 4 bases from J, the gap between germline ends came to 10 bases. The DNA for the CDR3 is TGTGCCAGCAGCGTAGCTGAGACTATTAATGAAAAACTGTTTTTT. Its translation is CASSVAETINEKLFF.

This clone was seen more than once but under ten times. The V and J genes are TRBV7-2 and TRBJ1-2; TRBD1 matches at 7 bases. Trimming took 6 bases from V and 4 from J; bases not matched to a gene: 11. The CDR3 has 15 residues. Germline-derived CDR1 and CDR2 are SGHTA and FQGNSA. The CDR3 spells CASRRQGIAAYGYTF. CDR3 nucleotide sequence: TGTGCCAGCAGAAGACAGGGAATAGCCGCCTATGGCTACACCTTC.

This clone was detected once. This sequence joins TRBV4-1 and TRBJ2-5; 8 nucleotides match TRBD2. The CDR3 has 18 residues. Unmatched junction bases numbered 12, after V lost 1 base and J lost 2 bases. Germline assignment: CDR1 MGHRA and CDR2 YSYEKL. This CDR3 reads CASSQVWERGSLQETQYF. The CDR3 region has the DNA TGCGCCAGCAGCCAAGTTTGGGAGCGGGGGTCACTTCAAGAGACCCAGTACTTC.

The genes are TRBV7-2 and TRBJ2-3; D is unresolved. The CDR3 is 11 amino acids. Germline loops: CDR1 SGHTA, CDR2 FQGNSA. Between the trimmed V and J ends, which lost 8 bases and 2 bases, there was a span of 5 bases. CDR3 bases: TGTGCCAGCCGGTCCACAGATACGCAGTATTTT. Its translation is CASRSTDTQYF.

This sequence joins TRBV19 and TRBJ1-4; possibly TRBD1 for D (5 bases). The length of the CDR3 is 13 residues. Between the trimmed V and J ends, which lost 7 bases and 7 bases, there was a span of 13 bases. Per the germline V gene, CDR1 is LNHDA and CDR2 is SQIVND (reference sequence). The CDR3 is CASIQQGGEKLFF. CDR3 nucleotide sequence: TGTGCCAGTATTCAGCAGGGAGGTGAAAAACTGTTTTTT.

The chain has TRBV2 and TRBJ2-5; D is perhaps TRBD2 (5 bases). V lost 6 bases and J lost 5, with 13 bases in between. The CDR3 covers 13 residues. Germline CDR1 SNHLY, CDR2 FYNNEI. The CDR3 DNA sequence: TGTGCCAGCAGATATACTAGGTGGGAGACCCAGTACTTC. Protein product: CASRYTRWETQYF.

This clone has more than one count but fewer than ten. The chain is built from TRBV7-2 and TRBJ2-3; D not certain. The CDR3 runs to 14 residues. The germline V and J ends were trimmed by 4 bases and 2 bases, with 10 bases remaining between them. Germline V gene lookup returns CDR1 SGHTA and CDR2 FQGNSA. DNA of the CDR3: TGTGCCAGCAGCTCCTCCGGGTCCACAGATACGCAGTATTTT. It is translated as CASSSSGSTDTQYF.

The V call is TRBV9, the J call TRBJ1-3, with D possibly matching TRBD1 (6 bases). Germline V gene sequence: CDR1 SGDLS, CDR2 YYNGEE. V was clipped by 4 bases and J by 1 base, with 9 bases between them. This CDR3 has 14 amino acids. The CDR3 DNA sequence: TGTGCCAGCAGCATACAGGGTTCTGGAAACACCATATATTTT. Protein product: CASSIQGSGNTIYF.

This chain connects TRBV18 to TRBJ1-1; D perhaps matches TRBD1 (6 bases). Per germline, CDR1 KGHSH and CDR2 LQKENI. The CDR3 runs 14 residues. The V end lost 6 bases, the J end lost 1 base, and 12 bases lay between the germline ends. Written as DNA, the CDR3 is TGTGCCAGCTCCGCAGGACAGAGGAACACTGAAGCTTTCTTT. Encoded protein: CASSAGQRNTEAFF.

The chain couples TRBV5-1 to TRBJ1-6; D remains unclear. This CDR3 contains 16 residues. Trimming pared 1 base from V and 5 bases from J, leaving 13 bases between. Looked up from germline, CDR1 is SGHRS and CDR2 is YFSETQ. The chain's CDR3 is CASSLSFQVHNSPLHF. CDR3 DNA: TGCGCCAGCAGCTTGTCTTTTCAGGTGCATAATTCACCCCTCCACTTT.

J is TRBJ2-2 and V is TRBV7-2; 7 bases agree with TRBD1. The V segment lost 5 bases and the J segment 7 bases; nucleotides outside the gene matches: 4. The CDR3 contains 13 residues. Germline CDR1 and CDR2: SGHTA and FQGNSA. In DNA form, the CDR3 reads TGTGCCAGCAGCATGACAGGGAACGGGGAGCTGTTTTTT. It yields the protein CASSMTGNGELFF.

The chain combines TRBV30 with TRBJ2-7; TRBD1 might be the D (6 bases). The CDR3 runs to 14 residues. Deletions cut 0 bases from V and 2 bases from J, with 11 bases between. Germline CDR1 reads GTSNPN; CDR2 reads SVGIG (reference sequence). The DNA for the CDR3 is TGTGCCTGGAGTGTACAGGGCCAACCCTACGAGCAGTACTTC. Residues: CAWSVQGQPYEQYF. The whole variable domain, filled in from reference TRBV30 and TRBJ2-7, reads SQTIHQWPATLVQPVGSPLSLECTVEGTSNPNLYWYRQAAGRGLQLLFYSVGIGQISSEVPQNLSASRPQDRQFILSSKKLLLSDSGFYLCAWSVQGQPYEQYFGPGTRLTVT.